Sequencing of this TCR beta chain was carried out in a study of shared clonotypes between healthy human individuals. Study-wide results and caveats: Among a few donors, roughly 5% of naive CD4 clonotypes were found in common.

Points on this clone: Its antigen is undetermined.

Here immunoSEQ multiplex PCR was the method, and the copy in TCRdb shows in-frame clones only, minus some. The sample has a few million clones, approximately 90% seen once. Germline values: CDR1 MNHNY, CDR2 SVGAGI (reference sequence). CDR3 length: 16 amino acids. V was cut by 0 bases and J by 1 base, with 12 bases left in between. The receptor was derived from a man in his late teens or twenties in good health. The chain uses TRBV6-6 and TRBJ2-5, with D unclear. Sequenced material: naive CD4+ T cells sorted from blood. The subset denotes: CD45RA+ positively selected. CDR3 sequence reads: CASSYSSLLSQETQYF. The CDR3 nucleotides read TGTGCCAGCAGTTACTCGTCGCTGCTTTCCCAAGAGACCCAGTACTTC.